Listed here is a single T cell receptor (beta chain). At a deep level, the assay was run. TCRdb's table, derived via immunoSEQ multiplex PCR, lists solely in-frame clones and lacks some. The table lists fewer than 650,000 clones, 76% of them singletons. This sample was taken from a study of shared clonotypes between healthy human individuals. The V segment lost 1 base and the J segment 6 bases; nucleotides outside the gene matches: 5. The CDR3 sequence is 15 residues long. The V gene's germline CDR1 is SEHNR and CDR2 FQNEAQ (reference sequence). The genes are TRBV7-9 and TRBJ2-1, with 8 positions matching TRBD2. Sequencing used PBMCs. The sequence derives from a woman between 40 and 55 years old in good health. Some clones in this sample may be carry-over from other donors' samples. The CDR3 DNA is TGTGCCAGCAGCTTAGGTCCTAGCGGGCTCAATGAGCAGTTCTTC. Translated, it gives CASSLGPSGLNEQFF.